This T cell receptor beta chain derives from a study of blood T cell repertoires in COVID-19. For the study at large: COVID-19 samples from acute and convalescent phases originated in the United States, Italy and Spain. PBMCs, B-cell-depleted T cells, or T cells provided the cDNA or gDNA that made up the material.

The CDR3 extends over 12 amino acids. V was shortened by 3 bases and J by 3 bases, with 6 bases between the two germline ends. Germline V gene data show CDR1 as ENHRY and CDR2 as SYGVKD. Source study methods: Estimation of nucleated cell counts relied on the amplification of reference gene primers. Only in-frame clones appear in the TCRdb table, and some are missing; sequencing was by immunoSEQ multiplex PCR. The V and J calls and clone size come from that table; D and trimming were worked out from the DNA. The data hold approximately 210,000 clones, with about 92% observed a single time. The V gene is TRBV10-3, the J gene TRBJ2-7; perhaps TRBD1 as D (5 bases). The sample taken for sequencing was peripheral blood. This receptor was obtained from a young man with acute or convalescent COVID-19. The CDR3 DNA follows: TGTGCCATCAGTGAAAGGGGCTACGAGCAGTACTTC. It translates to CAISERGYEQYF.